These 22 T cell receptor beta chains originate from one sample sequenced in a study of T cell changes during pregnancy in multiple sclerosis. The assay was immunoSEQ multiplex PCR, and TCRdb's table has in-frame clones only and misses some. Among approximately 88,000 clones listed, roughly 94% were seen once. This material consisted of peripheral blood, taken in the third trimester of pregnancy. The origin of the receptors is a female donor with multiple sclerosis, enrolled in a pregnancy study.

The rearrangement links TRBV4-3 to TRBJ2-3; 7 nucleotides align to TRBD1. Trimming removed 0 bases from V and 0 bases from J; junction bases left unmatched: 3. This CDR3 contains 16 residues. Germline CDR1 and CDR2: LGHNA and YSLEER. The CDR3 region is CASSQDRTGSTDTQYF. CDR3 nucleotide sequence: TGCGCCAGCAGCCAAGATAGGACAGGTAGCACAGATACGCAGTATTTT.

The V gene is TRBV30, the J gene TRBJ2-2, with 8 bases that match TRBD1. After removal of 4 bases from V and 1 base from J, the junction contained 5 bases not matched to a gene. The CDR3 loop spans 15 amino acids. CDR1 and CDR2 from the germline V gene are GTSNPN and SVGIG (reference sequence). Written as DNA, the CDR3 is TGTGCCTGGACAGGGGGCGCCCGGAACACCGGGGAGCTGTTTTTT. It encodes CAWTGGARNTGELFF.

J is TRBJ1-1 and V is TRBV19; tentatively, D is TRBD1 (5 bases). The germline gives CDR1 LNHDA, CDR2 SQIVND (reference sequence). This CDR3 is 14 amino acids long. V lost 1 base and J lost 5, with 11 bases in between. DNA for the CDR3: TGTGCCAGTAGTATAGGAAGGGCAGGGACTGAAGCTTTCTTT. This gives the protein CASSIGRAGTEAFF.

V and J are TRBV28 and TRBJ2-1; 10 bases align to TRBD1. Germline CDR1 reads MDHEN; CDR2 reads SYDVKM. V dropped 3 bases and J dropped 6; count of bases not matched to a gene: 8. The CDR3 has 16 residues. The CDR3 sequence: CASSLTGGLQSNEQFF. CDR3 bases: TGTGCCAGCAGTTTGACAGGGGGCTTACAAAGCAATGAGCAGTTCTTC.

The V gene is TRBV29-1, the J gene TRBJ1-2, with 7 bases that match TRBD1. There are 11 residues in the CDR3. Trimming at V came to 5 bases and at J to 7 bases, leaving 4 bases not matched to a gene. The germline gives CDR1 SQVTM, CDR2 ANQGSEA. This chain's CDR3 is CSVSGGSGYTF. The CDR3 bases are TGCAGCGTTTCAGGGGGAAGTGGCTACACCTTC.

This CDR3 is CASSEVTSGRGETQYF. CDR3 sequence (DNA): TGTGCCAGCAGTGAGGTGACTAGCGGGCGCGGGGAGACCCAGTACTTC. The V call is TRBV2, the J call TRBJ2-5, with 10 positions matching TRBD2. Looked up from germline, CDR1 is SNHLY and CDR2 is FYNNEI. After removal of 3 bases from V and 5 bases from J, the junction contained 9 bases not matched to a gene. CDR3 size: 16 residues.

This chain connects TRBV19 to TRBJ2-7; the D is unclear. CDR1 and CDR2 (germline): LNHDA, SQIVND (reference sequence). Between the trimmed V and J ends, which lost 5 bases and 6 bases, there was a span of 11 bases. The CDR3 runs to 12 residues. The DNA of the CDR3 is TGTGCCAGTAGTTCCCTGTCGCGCGAGCAGTACTTC. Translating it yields CASSSLSREQYF.

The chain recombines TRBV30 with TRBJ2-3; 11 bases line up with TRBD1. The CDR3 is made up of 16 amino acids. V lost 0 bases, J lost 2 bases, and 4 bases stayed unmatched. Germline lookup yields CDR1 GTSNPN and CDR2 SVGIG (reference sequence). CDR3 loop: CAWSVGDRGDTDTQYF. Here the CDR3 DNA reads TGTGCCTGGAGTGTAGGGGACAGGGGGGACACAGATACGCAGTATTTT.

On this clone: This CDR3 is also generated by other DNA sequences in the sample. The DNA for the CDR3 is TGCGCCAGCAGCCTGAAGGGGTTGTCGAACACCGGGGAGCTGTTTTTT. Encoded protein: CASSLKGLSNTGELFF. This sequence joins TRBV5-1 and TRBJ2-2; D perhaps matches TRBD1 (5 bases). V lost 4 bases and J lost 0, with 13 bases in between. CDR1 is SGHRS, CDR2 YFSETQ, per germline. CDR3 size: 16 residues.

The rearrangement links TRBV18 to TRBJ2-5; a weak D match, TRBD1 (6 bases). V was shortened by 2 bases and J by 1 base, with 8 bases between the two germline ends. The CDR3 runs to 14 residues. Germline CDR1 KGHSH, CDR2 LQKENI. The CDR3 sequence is CASSPTGLQETQYF. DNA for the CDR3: TGTGCCAGCTCACCAACAGGGCTCCAAGAGACCCAGTACTTC.

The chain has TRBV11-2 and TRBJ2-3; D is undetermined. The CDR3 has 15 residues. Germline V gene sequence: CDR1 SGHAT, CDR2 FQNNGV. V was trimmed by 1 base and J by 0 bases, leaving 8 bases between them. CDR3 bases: TGTGCCAGCAGCTTAGGTGTCTTAAGCACAGATACGCAGTATTTT. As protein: CASSLGVLSTDTQYF.

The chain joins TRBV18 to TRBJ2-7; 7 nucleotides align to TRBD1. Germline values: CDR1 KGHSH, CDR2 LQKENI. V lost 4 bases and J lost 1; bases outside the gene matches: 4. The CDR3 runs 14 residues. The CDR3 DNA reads TGTGCCAGCTCACGGGTGGGACAGTCCTACGAGCAGTACTTC. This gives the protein CASSRVGQSYEQYF.

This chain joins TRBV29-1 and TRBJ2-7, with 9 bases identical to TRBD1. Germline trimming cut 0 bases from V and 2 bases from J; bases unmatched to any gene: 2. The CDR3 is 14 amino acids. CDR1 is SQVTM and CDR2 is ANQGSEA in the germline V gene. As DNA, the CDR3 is TGCAGCGTTGAAGAAGGGACAGGGACCTACGAGCAGTACTTC. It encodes CSVEEGTGTYEQYF.

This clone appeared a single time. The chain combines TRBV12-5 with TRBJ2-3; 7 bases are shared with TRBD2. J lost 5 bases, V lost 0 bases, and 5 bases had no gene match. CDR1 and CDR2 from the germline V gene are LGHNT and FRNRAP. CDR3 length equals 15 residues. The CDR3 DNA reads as TGTGCTAGTGGTTTGGTACTGCGGGAGAAAGATACGCAGTATTTT. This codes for CASGLVLREKDTQYF. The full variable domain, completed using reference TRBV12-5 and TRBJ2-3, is DARVTQTPRHKVTEMGQEVTMRCQPILGHNTVFWYRQTMMQGLELLAYFRNRAPLDDSGMPKDRFSAEMPDATLATLKIQPSEPRDSAVYFCASGLVLREKDTQYFGPGTRLTVL.

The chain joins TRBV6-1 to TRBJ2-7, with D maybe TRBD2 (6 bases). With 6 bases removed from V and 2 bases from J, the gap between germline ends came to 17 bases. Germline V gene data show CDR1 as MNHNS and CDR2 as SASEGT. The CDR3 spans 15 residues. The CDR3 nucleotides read TGTGCCAGCAGGAACGGGCCGCAGCGGGCCTACGAGCAGTACTTC. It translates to CASRNGPQRAYEQYF.

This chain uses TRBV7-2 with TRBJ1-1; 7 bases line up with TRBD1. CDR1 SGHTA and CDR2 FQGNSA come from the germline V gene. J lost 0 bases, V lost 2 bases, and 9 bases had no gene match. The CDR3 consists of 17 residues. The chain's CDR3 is CASSLLGGPTMNTEAFF. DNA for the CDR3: TGTGCCAGCAGCTTATTAGGGGGCCCAACTATGAACACTGAAGCTTTCTTT.

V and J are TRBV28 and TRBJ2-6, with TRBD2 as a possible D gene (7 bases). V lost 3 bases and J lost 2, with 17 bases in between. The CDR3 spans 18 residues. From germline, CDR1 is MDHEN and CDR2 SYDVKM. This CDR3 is CASSFPRGAAPGANVLTF. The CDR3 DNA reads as TGTGCCAGCAGTTTTCCTCGGGGGGCAGCGCCTGGGGCCAACGTCCTGACTTTC.

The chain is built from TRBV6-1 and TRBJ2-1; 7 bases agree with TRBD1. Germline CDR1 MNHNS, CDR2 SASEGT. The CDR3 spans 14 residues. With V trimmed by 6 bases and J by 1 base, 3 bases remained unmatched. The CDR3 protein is CASRRDRSYNEQFF. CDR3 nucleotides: TGTGCCAGCAGGAGGGACAGATCCTACAATGAGCAGTTCTTC.

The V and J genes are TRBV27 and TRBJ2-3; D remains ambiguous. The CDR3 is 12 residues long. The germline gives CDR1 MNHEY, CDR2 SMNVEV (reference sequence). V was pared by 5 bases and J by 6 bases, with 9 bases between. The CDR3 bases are TGTGCCAGCAGTGCCATGCAGGATACGCAGTATTTT. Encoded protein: CASSAMQDTQYF.

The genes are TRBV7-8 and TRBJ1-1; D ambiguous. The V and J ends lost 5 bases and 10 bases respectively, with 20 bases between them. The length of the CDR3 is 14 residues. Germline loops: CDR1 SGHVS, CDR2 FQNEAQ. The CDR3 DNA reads TGTGCCAGCAGCCCCCCCGCCTCGTACGTCGGAGCTTTCTTT. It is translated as CASSPPASYVGAFF.

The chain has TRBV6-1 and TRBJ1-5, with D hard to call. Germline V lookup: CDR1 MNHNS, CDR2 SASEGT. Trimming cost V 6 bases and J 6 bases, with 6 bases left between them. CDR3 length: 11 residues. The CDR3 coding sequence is TGTGCCAGCAGCGGGAGTCAGCCCCAGCATTTT. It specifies CASSGSQPQHF.

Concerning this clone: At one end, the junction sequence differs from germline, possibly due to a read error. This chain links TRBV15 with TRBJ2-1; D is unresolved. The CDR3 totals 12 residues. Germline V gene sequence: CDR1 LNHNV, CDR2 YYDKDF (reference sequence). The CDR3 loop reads CATTRSRNEQFF. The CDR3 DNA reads TGTGCCACCACCAGATCTCGCAATGAGCAGTTCTTC.